This TCR beta chain was recorded in a study of OX40 agonist ivuxolimab in advanced cancers. Across the whole study: Ivuxolimab, which patients received intravenously every 2 weeks, was dosed at 0.01 to 10 mg/kg. Subjects had a mean age of around 60 years, with a range of roughly 20 to 79; more than 70% were male. Partial responses were seen in three patients, one with hepatocellular carcinoma and two with cutaneous melanoma.

Profiled with immunoSEQ multiplex PCR; TCRdb holds only in-frame clones, not every one. The table has over 20,000 clones, around 85% seen once. Notes on this clone: Other DNA sequences in the sample encode the same CDR3.

CDR3 size: 15 residues. Germline CDR1 is SNHLY and CDR2 is FYNNEI. V was pared by 2 bases and J by 7 bases, with 8 bases of the junction left unmatched. Source: CD4+ or CD8+ T cells sorted from blood, taken in a trial of the OX40 agonist ivuxolimab. This clonotype was obtained from an adult with an advanced solid tumor such as melanoma, head and neck, liver or kidney cancer. This chain links TRBV2 with TRBJ2-7, with 10 bases that match TRBD2. CDR3 in amino acids: CASSEQSGGGREQYF. The CDR3 DNA is TGTGCCAGCAGTGAACAAAGCGGGGGGGGGCGGGAGCAGTACTTC.